These T cell receptor beta chains were read from a single sample in a study of T cell repertoires in cytomegalovirus infection. No antigen is known for these receptors. A single record per CDR3 protein comes from TCRdb applying MiXCR to the reads. The sample lists about 120,000 distinct CDR3 sequences; over 9% were seen once. The sample comprised PBMCs, sequenced either directly or after in vitro stimulation (not recorded which). These receptors were taken from a human donor in good health (CMV status not recorded). Some clones in this sample may be carry-over from other donors' samples. CDR3s include the opening cysteine and the closing phenylalanine or tryptophan. The D gene is left open where the match is weak. The size of a clone is reported for some rows only, either as once, few or many, or as a class for expanded clones.

cdr3_aa: CASSSADRYQETQYF
cdr3_nt: TGTGCCAGCAGTTCGGCGGATCGGTACCAAGAGACCCAGTACTTC
d_call: NA
clone_size: many
v_call: TRBV6-2/TRBV6-3
j_call: TRBJ2-5

cdr3_aa: CASSTGFNTEAFF
cdr3_nt: TGTGCCAGCAGCACCGGGTTTAACACTGAAGCTTTCTTT
d_call: NA
clone_size: many
v_call: TRBV12-3/TRBV12-4
j_call: TRBJ1-1

cdr3_aa: CASSFGDNLSTDTQYF
cdr3_nt: TGTGCCAGCAGTTTTGGGGACAACCTGAGCACAGATACGCAGTATTTT
d_call: NA
clone_size: NA
v_call: TRBV27
j_call: TRBJ2-3

cdr3_aa: CASSQERQGPLNSNQPQHF
cdr3_nt: TGCGCCAGCAGCCAAGAGAGGCAGGGACCACTTAATAGCAATCAGCCCCAGCATTTT
d_call: NA
clone_size: many
v_call: TRBV4-1
j_call: TRBJ1-5

cdr3_aa: CASSLDRDEQFF
cdr3_nt: TGCGCCAGCAGCCTGGATCGGGATGAGCAGTTCTTC
d_call: NA
clone_size: many
v_call: TRBV4-1
j_call: TRBJ2-1

cdr3_aa: CASSLSGQVSGYTF
cdr3_nt: TGTGCCAGCAGTTTAAGCGGACAGGTCTCCGGCTACACCTTC
d_call: TRBD1
clone_size: many
v_call: TRBV12-3/TRBV12-4
j_call: TRBJ1-2

cdr3_aa: CASTLMGGGTQSYEQYF
cdr3_nt: TGTGCCAGCACCCTAATGGGGGGGGGGACGCAATCCTACGAGCAGTACTTC
d_call: TRBD2
clone_size: NA
v_call: TRBV7-6
j_call: TRBJ2-7

cdr3_aa: CASSLFPDTQYF
cdr3_nt: TGTGCCAGCAGCTTATTTCCAGATACGCAGTATTTT
d_call: NA
clone_size: NA
v_call: TRBV7-2
j_call: TRBJ2-3

cdr3_aa: CASSPPYGTNTEAFF
cdr3_nt: TGTGCCAGCAGTCCGCCCTACGGGACTAACACTGAAGCTTTCTTT
d_call: NA
clone_size: NA
v_call: TRBV27
j_call: TRBJ1-1

cdr3_aa: CASSSATRGLAGHQSYTQYF
cdr3_nt: TGTGCCAGCAGTTCGGCTACAAGGGGACTAGCGGGCCACCAGTCTTATACGCAGTATTTT
d_call: TRBD2
clone_size: many
v_call: TRBV12-3/TRBV12-4
j_call: TRBJ2-3

cdr3_aa: CASSKQGYGYEQYF
cdr3_nt: TGTGCCAGCAGCAAACAGGGGTACGGCTACGAGCAGTACTTC
d_call: TRBD1
clone_size: many
v_call: TRBV7-2
j_call: TRBJ2-7

cdr3_aa: CASSVPSLGQLEAFF
cdr3_nt: TGTGCCAGCAGCGTACCCAGCCTCGGGCAACTTGAAGCTTTCTTT
d_call: NA
clone_size: few
v_call: TRBV9
j_call: TRBJ1-1

cdr3_aa: CAISEAGGGSTEAFF
cdr3_nt: TGTGCCATCAGTGAGGCAGGGGGCGGGAGCACTGAAGCTTTCTTT
d_call: TRBD1
clone_size: NA
v_call: TRBV10-3
j_call: TRBJ1-1

cdr3_aa: CASSFRGGETQYF
cdr3_nt: TGTGCCAGCAGCTTTCGAGGGGGAGAGACCCAGTACTTC
d_call: NA
clone_size: many
v_call: TRBV7-6
j_call: TRBJ2-5

cdr3_aa: CASSLESTNKETQYF
cdr3_nt: TGTGCCAGCAGCTTAGAATCTACAAATAAAGAGACCCAGTACTTC
d_call: NA
clone_size: many
v_call: TRBV7-2
j_call: TRBJ2-5

cdr3_aa: CSASVPGQTGGYTF
cdr3_nt: TGCAGTGCCTCTGTCCCGGGACAGACTGGTGGCTACACCTTC
d_call: TRBD1
clone_size: NA
v_call: TRBV20-1
j_call: TRBJ1-2

cdr3_aa: CASSLGLALAYEQYF
cdr3_nt: TGTGCCAGCAGCTTAGGACTAGCATTGGCCTACGAGCAGTACTTC
d_call: TRBD2
clone_size: many
v_call: TRBV7-2
j_call: TRBJ2-7

cdr3_aa: CASNGRGLARDEQFF
cdr3_nt: TGTGCCAGTAACGGCCGAGGACTAGCGAGGGATGAGCAGTTCTTC
d_call: TRBD2
clone_size: few
v_call: TRBV19
j_call: TRBJ2-1

cdr3_aa: CASRPRTGLYEQYF
cdr3_nt: TGTGCCAGCAGACCCCGGACAGGGCTCTACGAGCAGTACTTC
d_call: TRBD1
clone_size: NA
v_call: TRBV6-5
j_call: TRBJ2-7

cdr3_aa: CASSLGTVRGYTF
cdr3_nt: TGTGCCAGCAGCTTAGGGACAGTACGTGGCTACACCTTC
d_call: NA
clone_size: few
v_call: TRBV7-2
j_call: TRBJ1-2

cdr3_aa: CASSGQMRTGGGGTEAFF
cdr3_nt: TGTGCCAGCAGCGGACAAATGAGGACAGGGGGCGGAGGCACTGAAGCTTTCTTT
d_call: TRBD1
clone_size: few
v_call: TRBV11-3
j_call: TRBJ1-1

cdr3_aa: CASSPGGADTQYF
cdr3_nt: TGTGCCAGCAGCCCTGGGGGAGCAGATACGCAGTATTTT
d_call: NA
clone_size: many
v_call: TRBV12-3/TRBV12-4
j_call: TRBJ2-3

cdr3_aa: CATSALGGGYNEQFF
cdr3_nt: TGTGCCACCAGTGCCCTCGGGGGGGGCTACAATGAGCAGTTCTTC
d_call: TRBD2
clone_size: many
v_call: TRBV24-1
j_call: TRBJ2-1

cdr3_aa: CASSWLTSGSSYEQYF
cdr3_nt: TGTGCCAGCAGCTGGTTGACTAGCGGGAGTTCCTACGAGCAGTACTTC
d_call: TRBD2
clone_size: many
v_call: TRBV5-6
j_call: TRBJ2-7

cdr3_aa: CASSSRDRNTGELFF
cdr3_nt: TGTGCCAGCAGTAGCCGGGACAGAAACACCGGGGAGCTGTTTTTT
d_call: TRBD1
clone_size: few
v_call: TRBV6-2/TRBV6-3
j_call: TRBJ2-2

cdr3_aa: CASSRDPSYNEQFF
cdr3_nt: TGTGCCAGCAGCCGGGACCCATCCTACAATGAGCAGTTCTTC
d_call: NA
clone_size: many
v_call: TRBV7-2
j_call: TRBJ2-1

cdr3_aa: CASSLGPTGGELFF
cdr3_nt: TGTGCCAGCAGTTTAGGGCCCACGGGCGGGGAGCTGTTTTTT
d_call: NA
clone_size: many
v_call: TRBV12-3/TRBV12-4
j_call: TRBJ2-2

cdr3_aa: CASSVGQGNTEAFF
cdr3_nt: TGTGCCAGCTCAGTCGGACAGGGCAACACTGAAGCTTTCTTT
d_call: TRBD1
clone_size: many
v_call: TRBV18
j_call: TRBJ1-1

cdr3_aa: CASTDRSPSDGYTF
cdr3_nt: TGTGCCAGTACGGACCGATCCCCCTCCGACGGCTACACCTTC
d_call: NA
clone_size: NA
v_call: TRBV19
j_call: TRBJ1-2

cdr3_aa: CASSRGGEADTQYF
cdr3_nt: TGTGCCAGTAGTAGGGGGGGCGAGGCGGATACGCAGTATTTT
d_call: NA
clone_size: many
v_call: TRBV19
j_call: TRBJ2-3

cdr3_aa: CASSLERTAITGELFF
cdr3_nt: TGTGCCAGCAGCTTAGAAAGGACAGCGATTACCGGGGAGCTGTTTTTT
d_call: NA
clone_size: many
v_call: TRBV7-2
j_call: TRBJ2-2

cdr3_aa: CASSPTSGRAKETQYF
cdr3_nt: TGTGCCAGCAGCCCCACTAGCGGGAGGGCCAAGGAGACCCAGTACTTC
d_call: TRBD2
clone_size: many
v_call: TRBV7-2
j_call: TRBJ2-5

cdr3_aa: CASSIAPNTGELFF
cdr3_nt: TGTGCCAGTAGTATTGCCCCGAACACCGGGGAGCTGTTTTTT
d_call: NA
clone_size: NA
v_call: TRBV19
j_call: TRBJ2-2

cdr3_aa: CASSLVGQGVYEQYF
cdr3_nt: TGTGCCAGCAGCTTAGTGGGACAGGGGGTCTACGAGCAGTACTTC
d_call: TRBD1
clone_size: many
v_call: TRBV7-2
j_call: TRBJ2-7